The clone carrying this T cell receptor beta chain was counted ten times or more. For TCRbeta, the library was prepared with unique molecular identifiers. Using its own MiXCR run on the PCR reads, TCRdb lists one record per CDR3 protein. In the table there are about 980,000 distinct CDR3 sequences, under 30% of which are singletons. The data stem from a study of T-cell reconstitution after alpha-beta-depleted transplantation in children. CDR1 SGHVS and CDR2 FNYEAQ come from the germline V gene. This CDR3 has 14 amino acids. The V gene end was trimmed by 4 bases and the J gene end by 6 bases; junction bases not matched to a gene: 5.

The TCR comes from a boy less than two years old who had a stem cell transplant for SCID, so the T cells may come from the graft donor. The gene calls are TRBV7-6 and TRBJ2-1; 8 bases are shared with TRBD2. Sequenced here: PBMCs, mostly from graft donor cells, sampled 360 days after TCRalphabeta/CD19-depleted stem cell transplant. CDR3 in DNA: TGTGCCAGCAGCTCACGGACTAGCCGCAATGAGCAGTTCTTC. Protein: CASSSRTSRNEQFF.